This T cell receptor (beta chain) was found in a study of T cell changes during pregnancy in multiple sclerosis. Some clones are missing from TCRdb's copy, which holds only in-frame ones; the method was immunoSEQ multiplex PCR. The sample shows 85,000 to 100,000 clones, around 94% of them seen only once. The CDR3 loop spans 15 amino acids. Germline loops: CDR1 SNHLY, CDR2 FYNNEI. V lost 5 bases to trimming and J lost 2 bases; unmatched junction nucleotides: 5. This chain links TRBV2 with TRBJ1-1; 10 bases are a match to TRBD1. Here the sequenced sample was peripheral blood, taken after pregnancy. The sequence was obtained from a female donor with multiple sclerosis, enrolled in a pregnancy study. Here the CDR3 reads CASSTRQGANTEAFF. The CDR3 DNA reads as TGTGCCAGCAGTACCCGACAGGGGGCAAACACTGAAGCTTTCTTT.